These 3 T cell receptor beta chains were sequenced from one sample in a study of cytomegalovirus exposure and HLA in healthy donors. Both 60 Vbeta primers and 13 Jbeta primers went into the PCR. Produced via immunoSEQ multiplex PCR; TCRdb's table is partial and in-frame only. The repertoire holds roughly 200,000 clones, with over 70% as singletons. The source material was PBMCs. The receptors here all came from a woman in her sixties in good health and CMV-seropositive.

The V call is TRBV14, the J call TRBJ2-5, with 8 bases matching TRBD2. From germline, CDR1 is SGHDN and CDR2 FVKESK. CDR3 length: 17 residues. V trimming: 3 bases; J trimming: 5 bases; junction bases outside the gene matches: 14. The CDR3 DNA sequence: TGTGCCAGCAGCCACCACCGGGGACTAGGGGTTCTTGAGACCCAGTACTTC. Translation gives CASSHHRGLGVLETQYF.

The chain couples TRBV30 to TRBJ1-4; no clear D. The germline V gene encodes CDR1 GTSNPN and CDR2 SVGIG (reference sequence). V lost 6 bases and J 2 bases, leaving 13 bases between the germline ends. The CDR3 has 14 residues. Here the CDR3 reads CACLTRATNEKLFF. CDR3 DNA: TGTGCCTGCTTGACGAGGGCGACTAATGAAAAACTGTTTTTT.

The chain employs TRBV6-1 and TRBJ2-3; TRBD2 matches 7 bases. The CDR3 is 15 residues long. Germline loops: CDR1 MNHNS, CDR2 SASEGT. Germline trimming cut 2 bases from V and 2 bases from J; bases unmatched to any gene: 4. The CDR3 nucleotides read TGTGCCAGCAGTGAATCCAGGGACTACACAGATACGCAGTATTTT. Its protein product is CASSESRDYTDTQYF.